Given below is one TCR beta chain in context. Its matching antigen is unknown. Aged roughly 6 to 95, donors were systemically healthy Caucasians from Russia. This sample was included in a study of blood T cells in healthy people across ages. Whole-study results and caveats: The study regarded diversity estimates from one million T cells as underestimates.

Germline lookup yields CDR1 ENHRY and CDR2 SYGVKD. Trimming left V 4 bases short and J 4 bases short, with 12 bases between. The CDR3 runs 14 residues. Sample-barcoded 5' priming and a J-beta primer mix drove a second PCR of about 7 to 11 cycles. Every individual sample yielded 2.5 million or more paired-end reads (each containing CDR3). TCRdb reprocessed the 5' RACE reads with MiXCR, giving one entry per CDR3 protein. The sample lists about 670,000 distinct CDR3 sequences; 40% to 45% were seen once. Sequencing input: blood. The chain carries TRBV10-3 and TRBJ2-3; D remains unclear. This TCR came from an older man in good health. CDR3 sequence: CAISARSGADTQYF. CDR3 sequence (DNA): TGTGCCATCAGTGCAAGGAGTGGCGCAGATACGCAGTATTTT.